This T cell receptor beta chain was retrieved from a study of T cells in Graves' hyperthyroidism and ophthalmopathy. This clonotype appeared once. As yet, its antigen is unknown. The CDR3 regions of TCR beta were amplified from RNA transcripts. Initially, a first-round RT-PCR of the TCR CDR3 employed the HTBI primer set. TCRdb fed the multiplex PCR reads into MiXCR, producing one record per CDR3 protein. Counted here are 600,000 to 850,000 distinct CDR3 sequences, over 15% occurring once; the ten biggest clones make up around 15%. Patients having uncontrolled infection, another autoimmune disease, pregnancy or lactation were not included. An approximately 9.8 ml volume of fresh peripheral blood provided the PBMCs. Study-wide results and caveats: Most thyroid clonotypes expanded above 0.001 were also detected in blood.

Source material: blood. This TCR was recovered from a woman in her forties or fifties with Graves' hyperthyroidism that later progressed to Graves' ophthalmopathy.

CDR3 loop: CSVANSWGSTDTQYF. DNA of the CDR3: TGCAGCGTTGCCAACAGCTGGGGGAGCACAGATACGCAGTATTTT. The chain uses TRBV29-1 and TRBJ2-3, with D possibly called TRBD1 or TRBD2 (5 bases each). The CDR3 consists of 15 residues. V was clipped by 4 bases and J by 0 bases, with 14 bases between them. Per germline, CDR1 SQVTM and CDR2 ANQGSEA.